This T cell receptor beta chain stems from a study of shared clonotypes between healthy human individuals. On the study more broadly: Donor ages ranged 18 to 49 years: a couple of women, three men.

Replicate PCRs for sorted subsets used around 200 ng DNA; this equaled tens of thousands of T cell genomes. Profiling relied on immunoSEQ multiplex PCR, and the TCRdb table lists in-frame clones only, not all of them. The table lists around 990,000 clones, 60% to 85% of them singletons. Germline V gene sequence: CDR1 SEHNR, CDR2 FQNEAQ (reference sequence). Deletions cut 3 bases from V and 6 bases from J, with 8 bases between. This CDR3 region has 13 residues. Findings and limits, study-wide: Generation probabilities of non-shared clonotypes were lower (relative to those shared by all four donors). Even with large depth, rarefaction showed that sorted-subset sequencing was incomplete.

In the case of this clone: What it binds is not known.

The chain has TRBV7-9 and TRBJ2-2; D is unclear. This receptor was taken from a man aged 18 to 29 in good health. Some clones in this sample may be carry-over from other donors' samples. Sequenced material: memory CD4+ T cells from PBMCs. Subset described: CD45RA-negative fraction. CDR3 in amino acids: CASSFNGPGELFF. The CDR3, as DNA: TGTGCCAGCAGCTTCAATGGCCCCGGGGAGCTGTTTTTT.